This T cell receptor beta chain derives from a study of shared clonotypes between healthy human individuals. Across the study: Donor composition was a couple of women and a few men, aged 18 to 49.

Naivety among CD8 cells was defined by CD45RO negativity and positive CCR7 selection, thereby excluding terminally differentiated effector memory CD45RA+ cells. Measured with immunoSEQ multiplex PCR; TCRdb has only the in-frame clones, and not every one. This sample has about 2 million clones; 85% to 95% occur once, and the top ten carry 0.95% to 1.5%. Trimming shortened V by 2 bases and J by 2 bases, and 15 bases separated the two germline ends. Per the germline V gene, CDR1 is MGHRA and CDR2 is YSYEKL. The CDR3 extends over 16 amino acids. This clone was picked up one time. The specimen sequenced was naive CD8+ T cells sorted from blood. The receptor comes from a man in his late teens or twenties in good health. This sequence joins TRBV4-1 and TRBJ1-1; maybe TRBD1 (6 bases). CDR3 sequence reads: CASSQLIRTDNTEAFF. The CDR3 DNA reads TGCGCCAGCAGCCAACTTATCCGGACAGATAACACTGAAGCTTTCTTT.